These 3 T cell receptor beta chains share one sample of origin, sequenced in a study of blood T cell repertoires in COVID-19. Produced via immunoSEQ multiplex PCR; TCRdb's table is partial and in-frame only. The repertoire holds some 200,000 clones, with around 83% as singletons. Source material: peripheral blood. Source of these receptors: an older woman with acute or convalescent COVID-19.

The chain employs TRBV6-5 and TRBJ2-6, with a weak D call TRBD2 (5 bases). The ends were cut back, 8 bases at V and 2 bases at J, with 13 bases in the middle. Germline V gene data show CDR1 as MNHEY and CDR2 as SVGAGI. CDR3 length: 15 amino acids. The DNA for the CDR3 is TGTGCCAGCGGAGGACCGACTGCTGGGGCCAACGTCCTGACTTTC. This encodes CASGGPTAGANVLTF.

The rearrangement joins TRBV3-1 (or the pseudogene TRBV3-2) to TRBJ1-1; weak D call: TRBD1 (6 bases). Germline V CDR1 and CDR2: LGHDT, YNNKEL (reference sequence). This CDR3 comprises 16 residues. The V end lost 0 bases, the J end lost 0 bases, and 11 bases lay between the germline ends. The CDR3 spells CASSQERGTVNTEAFF. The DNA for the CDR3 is TGTGCCAGCAGCCAAGAAAGGGGGACGGTGAACACTGAAGCTTTCTTT.

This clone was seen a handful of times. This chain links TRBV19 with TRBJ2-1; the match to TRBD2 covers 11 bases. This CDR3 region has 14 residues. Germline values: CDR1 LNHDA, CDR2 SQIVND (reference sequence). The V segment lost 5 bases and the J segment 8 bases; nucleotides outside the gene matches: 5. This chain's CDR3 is CASSWGLADDEQFF. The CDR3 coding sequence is TGTGCCAGTAGTTGGGGACTAGCGGATGATGAGCAGTTCTTC.